The source of this T cell receptor (beta chain) is a study of OX40 agonist ivuxolimab in advanced cancers. Whole-study findings and limits: Clones of CD4+ and CD8+ blood T cells grew by week 6 at doses of 0.1 to 3.0 mg/kg. Averaged across samples, CD8+ T cells carried more expanded clones than CD4+ did.

V was clipped by 2 bases and J by 7 bases; unmatched bases: 13. Germline V lookup: CDR1 MGHRA, CDR2 YSYEKL. This CDR3 has 16 residues. Method: immunoSEQ multiplex PCR; TCRdb's copy keeps in-frame clones and lacks some. The repertoire holds 65,000 to 85,000 clones, with 87% as singletons. In the case of this clone: The antigen remains undetermined.

The chain has TRBV4-1 and TRBJ1-2, with TRBD1 matching 7 bases. This material consisted of CD4+ or CD8+ T cells sorted from blood, taken in a trial of the OX40 agonist ivuxolimab. This receptor was taken from an adult with an advanced solid tumor such as melanoma, head and neck, liver or kidney cancer. The CDR3 DNA sequence: TGCGCCAGCAGCCAAAAAGACGGGACAGAGAACCGTGGCTACACCTTC. It translates to CASSQKDGTENRGYTF.